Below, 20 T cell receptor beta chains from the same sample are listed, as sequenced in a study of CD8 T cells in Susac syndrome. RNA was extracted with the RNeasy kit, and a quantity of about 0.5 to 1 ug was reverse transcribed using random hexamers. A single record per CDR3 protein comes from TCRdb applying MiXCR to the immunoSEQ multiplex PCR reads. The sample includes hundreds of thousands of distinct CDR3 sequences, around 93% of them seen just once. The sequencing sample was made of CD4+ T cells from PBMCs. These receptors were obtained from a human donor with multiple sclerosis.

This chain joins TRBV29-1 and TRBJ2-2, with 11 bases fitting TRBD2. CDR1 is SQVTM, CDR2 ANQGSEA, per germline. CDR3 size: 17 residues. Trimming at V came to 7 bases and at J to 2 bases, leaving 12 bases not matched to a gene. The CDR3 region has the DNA TGCAGCGGGGGGACGACCGGGACTAGCGGTAACACCGGGGAGCTGTTTTTT. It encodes CSGGTTGTSGNTGELFF.

This CDR3 reads CASSQEGEYYGYTF. Written as DNA, the CDR3 is TGCGCCAGCAGCCAAGAAGGGGAATACTATGGCTACACCTTC. This chain uses TRBV4-1 with TRBJ1-2, with D maybe TRBD1 (5 bases). Trimming took 0 bases from V and 3 from J, leaving 8 bases between them. This CDR3 has 14 amino acids. CDR1 is MGHRA and CDR2 is YSYEKL in the germline V gene.

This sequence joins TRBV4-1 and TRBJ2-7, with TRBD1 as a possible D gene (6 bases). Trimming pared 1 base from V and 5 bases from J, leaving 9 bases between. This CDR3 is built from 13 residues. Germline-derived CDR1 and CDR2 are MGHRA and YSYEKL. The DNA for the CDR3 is TGCGCCAGCAGCCAAGTTGGGGGCCACGAGCAGTACTTC. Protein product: CASSQVGGHEQYF.

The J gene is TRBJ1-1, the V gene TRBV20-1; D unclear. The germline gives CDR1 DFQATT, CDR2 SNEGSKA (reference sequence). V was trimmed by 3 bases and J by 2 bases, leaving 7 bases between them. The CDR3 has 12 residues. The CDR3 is CSASRFNTEAFF. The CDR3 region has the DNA TGCAGTGCTAGCAGGTTTAACACTGAAGCTTTCTTT.

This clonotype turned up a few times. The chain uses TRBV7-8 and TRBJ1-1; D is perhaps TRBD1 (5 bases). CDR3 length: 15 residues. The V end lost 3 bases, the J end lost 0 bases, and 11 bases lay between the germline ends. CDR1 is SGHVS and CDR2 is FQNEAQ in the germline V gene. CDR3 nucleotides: TGTGCCAGCAGCTTCATTGGGGGGGTGAACACTGAAGCTTTCTTT. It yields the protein CASSFIGGVNTEAFF. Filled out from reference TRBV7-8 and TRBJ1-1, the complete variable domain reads GAGVSQSPRYKVAKRGQDVALRCDPISGHVSLFWYQQALGQGPEFLTYFQNEAQLDKSGLPSDRFFAERPEGSVSTLKIQRTQQEDSAVYLCASSFIGGVNTEAFFGQGTRLTVV.

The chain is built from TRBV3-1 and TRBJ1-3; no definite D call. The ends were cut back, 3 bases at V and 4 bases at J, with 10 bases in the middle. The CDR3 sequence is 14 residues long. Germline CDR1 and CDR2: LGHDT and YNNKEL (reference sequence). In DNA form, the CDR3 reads TGTGCCAGCAGCCATACGGGCAGCGGAAACACCATATATTTT. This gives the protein CASSHTGSGNTIYF. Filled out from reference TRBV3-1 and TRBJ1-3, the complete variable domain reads DTAVSQTPKYLVTQMGNDKSIKCEQNLGHDTMYWYKQDSKKFLKIMFSYNNKELIINETVPNRFSPKSPDKAHLNLHINSLELGDSAVYFCASSHTGSGNTIYFGEGSWLTVV.

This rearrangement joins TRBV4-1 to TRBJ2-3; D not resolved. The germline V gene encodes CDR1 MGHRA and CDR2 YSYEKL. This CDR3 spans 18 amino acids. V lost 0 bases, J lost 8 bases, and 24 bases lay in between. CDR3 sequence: CASSQDLASDPKRGTQYF. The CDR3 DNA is TGCGCCAGCAGCCAAGATTTGGCAAGCGATCCTAAGAGAGGTACGCAGTATTTT.

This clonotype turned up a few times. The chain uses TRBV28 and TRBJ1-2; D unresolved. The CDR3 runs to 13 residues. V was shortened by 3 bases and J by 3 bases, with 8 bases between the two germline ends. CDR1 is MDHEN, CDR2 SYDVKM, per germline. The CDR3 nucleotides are TGTGCCAGCAGTTTGTTGGGAGACTATGGCTACACCTTC. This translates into CASSLLGDYGYTF.

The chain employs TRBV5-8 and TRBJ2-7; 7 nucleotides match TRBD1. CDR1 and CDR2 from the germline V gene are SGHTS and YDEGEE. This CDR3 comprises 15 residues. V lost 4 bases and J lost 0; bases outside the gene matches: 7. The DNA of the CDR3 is TGTGCCAGCAGCAACCACAGGGGCAGCTCCTACGAGCAGTACTTC. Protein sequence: CASSNHRGSSYEQYF.

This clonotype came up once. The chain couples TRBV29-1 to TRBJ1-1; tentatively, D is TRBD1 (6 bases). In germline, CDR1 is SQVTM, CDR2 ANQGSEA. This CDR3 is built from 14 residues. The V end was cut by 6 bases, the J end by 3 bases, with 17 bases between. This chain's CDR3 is CSVRLRRGDTEAFF. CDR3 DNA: TGCAGCGTAAGACTGAGGAGGGGGGACACTGAAGCTTTCTTT.

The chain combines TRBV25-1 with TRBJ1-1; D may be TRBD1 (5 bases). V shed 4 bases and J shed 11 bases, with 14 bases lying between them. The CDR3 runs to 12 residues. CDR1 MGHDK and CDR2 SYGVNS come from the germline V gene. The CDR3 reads CASSGGGLLAFF. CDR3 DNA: TGTGCCAGCAGTGGGGGCGGTTTGCTGGCTTTCTTT.

In DNA, the CDR3 is TGCAGTGCTAACCAGGGAGTCCCCCTGGGTGGCTACACCTTC. This sequence encodes CSANQGVPLGGYTF. The chain employs TRBV20-1 and TRBJ1-2, with D possibly matching TRBD1 (5 bases). Trimming stripped 4 bases from V and 7 bases from J, with 19 bases between. The germline CDR1 and CDR2 sequences are DFQATT and SNEGSKA (reference sequence). CDR3 length: 14 amino acids.

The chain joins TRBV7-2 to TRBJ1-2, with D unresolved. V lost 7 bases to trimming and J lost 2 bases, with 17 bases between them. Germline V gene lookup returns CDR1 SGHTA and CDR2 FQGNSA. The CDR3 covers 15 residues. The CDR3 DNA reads TGTGCCAGCATCTGGGAGCGAAAAGAGAACTATGGCTACACCTTC. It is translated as CASIWERKENYGYTF.

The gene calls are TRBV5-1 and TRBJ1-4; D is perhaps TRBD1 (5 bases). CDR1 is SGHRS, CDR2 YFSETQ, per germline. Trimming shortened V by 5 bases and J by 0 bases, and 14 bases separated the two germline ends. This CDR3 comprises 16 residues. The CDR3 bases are TGCGCCAGCAGATTAGGGACGGTAGCAACTAATGAAAAACTGTTTTTT. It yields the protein CASRLGTVATNEKLFF.

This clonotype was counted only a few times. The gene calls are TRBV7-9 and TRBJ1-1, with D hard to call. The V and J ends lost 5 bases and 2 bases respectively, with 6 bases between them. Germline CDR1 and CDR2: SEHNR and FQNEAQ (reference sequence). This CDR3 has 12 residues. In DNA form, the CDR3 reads TGTGCCAGCAGCCAACTTAACACTGAAGCTTTCTTT. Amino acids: CASSQLNTEAFF. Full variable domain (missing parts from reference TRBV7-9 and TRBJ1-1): DTGVSQNPRHKITKRGQNVTFRCDPISEHNRLYWYRQTLGQGPEFLTYFQNEAQLEKSRLLSDRFSAERPKGSFSTLEIQRTEQGDSAMYLCASSQLNTEAFFGQGTRLTVV.

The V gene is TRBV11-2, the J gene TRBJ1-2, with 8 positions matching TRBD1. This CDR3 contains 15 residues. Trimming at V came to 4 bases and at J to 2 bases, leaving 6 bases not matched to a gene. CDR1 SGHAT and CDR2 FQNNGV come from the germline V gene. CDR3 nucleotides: TGTGCCAGCAGCTCTTACAGGGGGGGAAACTATGGCTACACCTTC. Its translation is CASSSYRGGNYGYTF.

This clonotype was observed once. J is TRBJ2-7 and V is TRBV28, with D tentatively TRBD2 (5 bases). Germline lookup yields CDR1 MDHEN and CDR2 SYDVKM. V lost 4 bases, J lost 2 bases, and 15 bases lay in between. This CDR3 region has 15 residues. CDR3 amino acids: CASSSAGVGAYEQYF. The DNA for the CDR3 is TGTGCCAGCAGTTCCGCCGGGGTTGGGGCCTACGAGCAGTACTTC.

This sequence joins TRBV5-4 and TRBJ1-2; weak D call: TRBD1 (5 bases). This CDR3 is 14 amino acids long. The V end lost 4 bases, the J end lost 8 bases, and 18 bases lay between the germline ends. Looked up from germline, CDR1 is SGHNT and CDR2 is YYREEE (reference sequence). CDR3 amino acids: CASSPRPGDWGYTF. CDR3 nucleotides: TGTGCCAGCAGCCCTAGACCTGGGGACTGGGGCTACACCTTC.

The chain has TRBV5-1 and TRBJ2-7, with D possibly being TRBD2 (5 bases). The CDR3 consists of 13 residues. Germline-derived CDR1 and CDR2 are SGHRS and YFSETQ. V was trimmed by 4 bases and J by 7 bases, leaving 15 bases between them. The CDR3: CASSLGLGQEQYV. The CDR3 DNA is TGCGCCAGCAGCCTCGGACTCGGCCAAGAGCAGTACGTC.

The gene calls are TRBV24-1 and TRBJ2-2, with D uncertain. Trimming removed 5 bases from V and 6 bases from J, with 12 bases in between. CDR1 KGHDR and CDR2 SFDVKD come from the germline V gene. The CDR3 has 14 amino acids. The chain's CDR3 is CATSALQGAGELFF. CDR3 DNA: TGTGCCACCAGTGCCCTACAAGGCGCCGGGGAGCTGTTTTTT.